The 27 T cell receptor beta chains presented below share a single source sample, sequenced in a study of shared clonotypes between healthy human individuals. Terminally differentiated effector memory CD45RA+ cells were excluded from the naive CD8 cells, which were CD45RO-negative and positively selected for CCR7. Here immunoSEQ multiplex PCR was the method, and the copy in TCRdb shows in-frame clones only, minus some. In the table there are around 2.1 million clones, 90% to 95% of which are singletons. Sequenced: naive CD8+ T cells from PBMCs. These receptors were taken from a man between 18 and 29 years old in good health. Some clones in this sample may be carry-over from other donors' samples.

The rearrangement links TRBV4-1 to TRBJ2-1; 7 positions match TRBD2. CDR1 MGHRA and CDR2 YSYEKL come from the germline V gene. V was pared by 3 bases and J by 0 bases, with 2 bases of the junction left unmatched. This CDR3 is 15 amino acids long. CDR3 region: CASSHGLGSYNEQFF. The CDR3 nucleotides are TGCGCCAGCAGCCACGGACTAGGCTCCTACAATGAGCAGTTCTTC.

CDR3 loop: CASSLGKRRGYTF. The CDR3 bases are TGTGCCAGCAGCTTGGGGAAGAGGCGTGGCTACACCTTC. The V and J genes are TRBV11-2 and TRBJ1-2; D unresolved. V dropped 3 bases and J dropped 7 bases, with 12 bases sitting between them. This CDR3 spans 13 amino acids. Germline V gene data show CDR1 as SGHAT and CDR2 as FQNNGV.

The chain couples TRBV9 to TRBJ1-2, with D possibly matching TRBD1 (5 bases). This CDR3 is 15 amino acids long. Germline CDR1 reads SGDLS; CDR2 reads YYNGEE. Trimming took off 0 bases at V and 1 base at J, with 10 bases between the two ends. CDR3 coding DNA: TGTGCCAGCAGCGTAGTGGCAGGGATTAACTATGGCTACACCTTC. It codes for CASSVVAGINYGYTF. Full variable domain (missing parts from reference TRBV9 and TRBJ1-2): DSGVTQTPKHLITATGQRVTLRCSPRSGDLSVYWYQQSLDQGLQFLIQYYNGEERAKGNILERFSAQQFPDLHSELNLSSLELGDSALYFCASSVVAGINYGYTFGSGTRLTVV.

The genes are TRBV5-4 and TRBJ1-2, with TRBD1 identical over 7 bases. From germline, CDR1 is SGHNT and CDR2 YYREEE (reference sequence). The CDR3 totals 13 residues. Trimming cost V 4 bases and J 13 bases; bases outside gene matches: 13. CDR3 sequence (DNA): TGTGCCAGCAGCCCCAGTTCTCAAACAGGGGCCACCTTC. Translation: CASSPSSQTGATF.

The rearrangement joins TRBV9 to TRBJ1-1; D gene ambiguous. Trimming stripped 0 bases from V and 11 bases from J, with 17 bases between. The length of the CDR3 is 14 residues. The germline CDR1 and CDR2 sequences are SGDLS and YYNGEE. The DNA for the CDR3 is TGTGCCAGCAGCGTAGCTGACCGCGTCCAGGCGGCTTTCTTT. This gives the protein CASSVADRVQAAFF.

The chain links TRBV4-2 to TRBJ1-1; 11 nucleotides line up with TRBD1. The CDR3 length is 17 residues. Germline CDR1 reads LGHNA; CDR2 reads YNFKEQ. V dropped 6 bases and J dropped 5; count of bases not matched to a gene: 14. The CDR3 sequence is CASREIRRDRGETEAFF. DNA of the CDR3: TGTGCCAGCAGAGAAATCCGCCGGGACAGGGGGGAGACTGAAGCTTTCTTT.

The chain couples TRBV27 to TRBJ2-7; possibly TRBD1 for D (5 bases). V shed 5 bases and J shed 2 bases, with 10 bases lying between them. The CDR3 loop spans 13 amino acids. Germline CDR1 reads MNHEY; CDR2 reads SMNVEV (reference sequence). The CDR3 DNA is TGTGCCAGCAGTGCAGGGATAACCTACGAGCAGTACTTC. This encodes CASSAGITYEQYF.

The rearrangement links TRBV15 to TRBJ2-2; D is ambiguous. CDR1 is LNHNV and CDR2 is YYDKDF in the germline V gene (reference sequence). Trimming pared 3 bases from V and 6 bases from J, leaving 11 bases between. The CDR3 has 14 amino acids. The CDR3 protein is CATSRSPKAGELFF. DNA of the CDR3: TGTGCCACCAGCAGGAGCCCGAAGGCCGGGGAGCTGTTTTTT.

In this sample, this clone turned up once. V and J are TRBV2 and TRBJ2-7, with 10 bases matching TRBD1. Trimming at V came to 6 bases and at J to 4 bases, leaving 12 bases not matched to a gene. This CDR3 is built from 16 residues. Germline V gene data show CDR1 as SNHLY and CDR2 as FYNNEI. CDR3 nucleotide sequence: TGTGCCAGCAGAACCGGGACAGGGGCCCCCGAGTACGAGCAGTACTTC. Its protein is CASRTGTGAPEYEQYF.

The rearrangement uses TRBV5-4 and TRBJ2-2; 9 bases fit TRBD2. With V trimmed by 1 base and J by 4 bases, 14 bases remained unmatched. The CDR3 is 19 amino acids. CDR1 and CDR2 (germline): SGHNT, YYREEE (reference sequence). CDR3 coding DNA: TGTGCCAGCAGCTTGAGGGGTAGTAGCGGGAGTGGGAGCACCGGGGAGCTGTTTTTT. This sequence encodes CASSLRGSSGSGSTGELFF.

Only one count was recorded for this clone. The CDR3 region has the DNA TGTGCCAGTAGTATAGACCGGACAGGACTTATGAACACTGAAGCTTTCTTT. It yields the protein CASSIDRTGLMNTEAFF. The chain combines TRBV19 with TRBJ1-1, with 7 bases matching TRBD1. J gave up 0 bases and V 0 bases, and 7 bases lay outside the gene matches. CDR3 length equals 17 residues. CDR1 is LNHDA, CDR2 SQIVND, per germline (reference sequence).

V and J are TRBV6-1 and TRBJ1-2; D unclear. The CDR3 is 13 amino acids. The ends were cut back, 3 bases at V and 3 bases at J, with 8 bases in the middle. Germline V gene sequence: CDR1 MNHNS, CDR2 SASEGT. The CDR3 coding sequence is TGTGCCAGCAGTGACGCCAGTCACTATGGCTACACCTTC. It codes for CASSDASHYGYTF.

The CDR3 sequence: CASSPSHGEAETQYF. For the CDR3, the DNA is TGTGCCAGCAGTCCCTCCCATGGGGAGGCGGAGACCCAGTACTTC. V usage is TRBV27 and J usage is TRBJ2-5; tentative D call: TRBD2 (6 bases). In germline, CDR1 is MNHEY, CDR2 SMNVEV (reference sequence). V was shortened by 5 bases and J by 5 bases, with 18 bases between the two germline ends. This CDR3 has 15 amino acids.

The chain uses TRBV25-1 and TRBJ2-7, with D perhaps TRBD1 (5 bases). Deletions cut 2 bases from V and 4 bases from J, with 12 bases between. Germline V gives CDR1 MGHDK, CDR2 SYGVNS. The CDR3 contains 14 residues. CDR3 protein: CASSEGQSGYEQYF. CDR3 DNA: TGTGCCAGCAGTGAAGGGCAGTCAGGGTACGAGCAGTACTTC.

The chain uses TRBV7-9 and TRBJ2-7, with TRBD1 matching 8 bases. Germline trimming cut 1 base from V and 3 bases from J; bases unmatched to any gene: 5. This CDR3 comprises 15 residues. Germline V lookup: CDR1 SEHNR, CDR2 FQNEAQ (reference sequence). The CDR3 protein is CASSLGDRNVYEQYF. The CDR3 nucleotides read TGTGCCAGCAGCTTAGGGGACAGGAATGTCTACGAGCAGTACTTC.

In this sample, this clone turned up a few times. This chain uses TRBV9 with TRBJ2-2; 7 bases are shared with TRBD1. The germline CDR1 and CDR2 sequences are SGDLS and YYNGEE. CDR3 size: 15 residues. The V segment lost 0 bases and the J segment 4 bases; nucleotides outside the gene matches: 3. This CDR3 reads CASSVAGQVTGELFF. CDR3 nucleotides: TGTGCCAGCAGCGTAGCCGGACAGGTCACCGGGGAGCTGTTTTTT.

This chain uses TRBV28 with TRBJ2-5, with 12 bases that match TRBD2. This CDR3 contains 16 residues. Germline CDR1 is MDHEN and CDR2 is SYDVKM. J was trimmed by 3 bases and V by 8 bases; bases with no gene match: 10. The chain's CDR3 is CASSLPSGRAEETQYF. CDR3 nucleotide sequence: TGTGCCAGCTCACTACCTAGCGGGAGGGCCGAAGAGACCCAGTACTTC.

In nucleotides, the CDR3 is TGTGCCAGCAGCGAAGGGGACAGATATGGCTACACCTTC. It specifies CASSEGDRYGYTF. This chain links TRBV14 with TRBJ1-2; 7 bases are a match to TRBD1. The CDR3 totals 13 residues. The germline V gene encodes CDR1 SGHDN and CDR2 FVKESK. With V trimmed by 5 bases and J by 5 bases, 5 bases remained unmatched.

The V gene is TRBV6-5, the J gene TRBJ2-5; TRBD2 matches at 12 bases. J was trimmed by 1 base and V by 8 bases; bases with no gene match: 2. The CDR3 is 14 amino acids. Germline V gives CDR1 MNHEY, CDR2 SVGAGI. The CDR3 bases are TGTGCCAGCCGACTAGCGGGAGCCCAAGAGACCCAGTACTTC. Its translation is CASRLAGAQETQYF.

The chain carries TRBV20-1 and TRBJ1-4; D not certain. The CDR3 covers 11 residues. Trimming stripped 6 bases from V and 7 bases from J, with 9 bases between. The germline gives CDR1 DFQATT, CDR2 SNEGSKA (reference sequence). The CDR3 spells CSARAREKLFF. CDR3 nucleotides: TGCAGTGCCCGGGCTCGTGAAAAACTGTTTTTT.

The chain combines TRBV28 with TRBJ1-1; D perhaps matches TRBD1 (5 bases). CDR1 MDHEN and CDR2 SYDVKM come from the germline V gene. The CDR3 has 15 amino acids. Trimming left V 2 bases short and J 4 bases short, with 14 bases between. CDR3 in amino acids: CASSLVHHGGTEAFF. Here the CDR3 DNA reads TGTGCCAGCAGTTTAGTACACCACGGGGGCACTGAAGCTTTCTTT.

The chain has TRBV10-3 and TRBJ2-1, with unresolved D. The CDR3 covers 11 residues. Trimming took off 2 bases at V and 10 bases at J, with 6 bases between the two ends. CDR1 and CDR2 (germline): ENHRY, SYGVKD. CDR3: CAISESSEQFF. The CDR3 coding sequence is TGTGCCATCAGTGAGAGTAGCGAGCAGTTCTTC.

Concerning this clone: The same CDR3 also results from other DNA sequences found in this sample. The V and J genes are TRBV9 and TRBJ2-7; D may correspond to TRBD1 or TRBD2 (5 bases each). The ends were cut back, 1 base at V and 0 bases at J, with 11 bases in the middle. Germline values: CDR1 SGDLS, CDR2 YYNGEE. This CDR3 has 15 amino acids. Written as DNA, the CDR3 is TGTGCCAGCAGCGTATTTCCAGGGAGCTCCTACGAGCAGTACTTC. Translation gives CASSVFPGSSYEQYF.

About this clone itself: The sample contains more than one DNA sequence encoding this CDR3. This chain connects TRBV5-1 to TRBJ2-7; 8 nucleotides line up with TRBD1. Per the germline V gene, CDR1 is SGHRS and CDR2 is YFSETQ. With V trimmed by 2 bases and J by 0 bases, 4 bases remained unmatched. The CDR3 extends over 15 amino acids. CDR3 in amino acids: CASSFWTGTSYEQYF. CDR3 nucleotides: TGCGCCAGCAGCTTTTGGACAGGGACCTCCTACGAGCAGTACTTC.

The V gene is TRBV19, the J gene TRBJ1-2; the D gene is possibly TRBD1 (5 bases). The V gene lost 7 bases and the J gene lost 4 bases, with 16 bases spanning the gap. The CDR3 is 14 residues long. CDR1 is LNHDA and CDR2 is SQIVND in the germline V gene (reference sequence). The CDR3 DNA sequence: TGTGCCAGTATCGCAGGGTGGCCCTCCTATGGCTACACCTTC. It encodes CASIAGWPSYGYTF.

CDR3 coding DNA: TGTGCCAGCAGCGGCGACAACAGGAGAGAGTACTACGAGCAGTACTTC. Its translation is CASSGDNRREYYEQYF. The rearrangement uses TRBV7-9 and TRBJ2-7, with D perhaps TRBD1 (5 bases). V lost 5 bases and J 3 bases, leaving 20 bases between the germline ends. CDR1 and CDR2 from the germline V gene are SEHNR and FQNEAQ (reference sequence). This CDR3 region has 16 residues.

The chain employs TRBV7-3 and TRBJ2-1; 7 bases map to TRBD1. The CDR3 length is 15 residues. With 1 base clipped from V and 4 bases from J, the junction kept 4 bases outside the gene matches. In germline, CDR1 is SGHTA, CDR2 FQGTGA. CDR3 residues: CASSLKGQIYNEQFF. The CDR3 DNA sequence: TGTGCCAGCAGCTTAAAGGGACAGATTTACAATGAGCAGTTCTTC.